The 10 T cell receptor beta chains in this list originate from one sample, sequenced in a study of cytomegalovirus exposure and HLA in healthy donors. Researchers ran the PCR with 60 Vbeta and 13 Jbeta primers. Produced via immunoSEQ multiplex PCR; TCRdb's table is partial and in-frame only. This table has approximately 88,000 clones, 55% to 75% appearing once. The specimen was PBMCs. These receptors were collected from a man aged 60 to 75 in good health and CMV-seronegative.

The chain recombines TRBV28 with TRBJ2-3, with D possibly TRBD1 on 6 matching bases. Germline-derived CDR1 and CDR2 are MDHEN and SYDVKM. This CDR3 comprises 14 residues. V was cut by 7 bases and J by 0 bases, with 11 bases left in between. The chain's CDR3 is CASIPGASTDTQYF. Here the CDR3 DNA reads TGTGCCAGCATCCCAGGGGCTAGCACAGATACGCAGTATTTT. Full variable domain (outside the CDR3, taken from reference TRBV28 and TRBJ2-3): DVKVTQSSRYLVKRTGEKVFLECVQDMDHENMFWYRQDPGLGLRLIYFSYDVKMKEKGDIPEGYSVSREKKERFSLILESASTNQTSMYLCASIPGASTDTQYFGPGTRLTVL.

The chain combines TRBV13 with TRBJ2-5, with a possible D match to TRBD2 (6 bases). The CDR3 loop spans 13 amino acids. The ends were cut back, 5 bases at V and 5 bases at J, with 12 bases in the middle. Germline assignment: CDR1 PRHDT and CDR2 FYEKMQ (reference sequence). The CDR3 sequence: CASSEGLLETQYF. For the CDR3, the DNA is TGTGCCAGCAGCGAGGGACTTTTGGAGACCCAGTACTTC.

The chain couples TRBV1 to TRBJ1-4; TRBD1 is the table's D call, not checked against the DNA. TRBV1 is noted as a pseudogene. The CDR3 consists of 18 residues. The CDR3 DNA reads TGCACCAGCAGCCAACCCCGGGACAGTCTCCTTATTGATGAAAAACTGTTTTTT. Translated, it gives CTSSQPRDSLLIDEKLFF.

About this clone itself: Its ends do not fully match the called genes, so a read error is possible. This chain's CDR3 is CASQGAPAKSF. CDR3 in DNA: TGTGCCAGCCAGGGGGCCCCCGCTAAGTCCTTC. The V call is TRBV2, the J call TRBJ1-2, with 8 bases aligning to TRBD1. The CDR3 runs 11 residues. CDR1 and CDR2 from the germline V gene are SNHLY and FYNNEI.

This chain uses TRBV19 with TRBJ1-5; no reliable D call. CDR1 is LNHDA, CDR2 SQIVND, per germline (reference sequence). Trimming took 0 bases from V and 3 from J, leaving 15 bases between them. This CDR3 contains 17 residues. The DNA of the CDR3 is TGTGCCAGTAGTATAGAGTGGGAAGGGAGGTACAATCAGCCCCAGCATTTT. Amino acid sequence: CASSIEWEGRYNQPQHF.

The chain recombines TRBV7-6 with TRBJ2-3; D is ambiguous. The CDR3 is 15 amino acids. V was trimmed by 5 bases and J by 0 bases, leaving 12 bases between them. Germline V gene data show CDR1 as SGHVS and CDR2 as FNYEAQ. The CDR3 region is CASSPRVQSTDTQYF. The CDR3 nucleotides are TGTGCCAGCAGCCCACGGGTCCAGAGCACAGATACGCAGTATTTT. Drawing the rest from reference TRBV7-6 and TRBJ2-3, the complete variable domain is GAGVSQSPRYKVTKRGQDVALRCDPISGHVSLYWYRQALGQGPEFLTYFNYEAQQDKSGLPNDRFSAERPEGSISTLTIQRTEQRDSAMYRCASSPRVQSTDTQYFGPGTRLTVL.

This rearrangement joins TRBV27 to TRBJ2-7, with a tentative D call TRBD1 (6 bases). Germline V gene data show CDR1 as MNHEY and CDR2 as SMNVEV (reference sequence). Trimming shortened V by 5 bases and J by 6 bases, and 20 bases separated the two germline ends. This CDR3 spans 15 amino acids. For the CDR3, the DNA is TGTGCCAGCAGTCCCTCACAGTTGGGGGCGGGCGAGCAGTACTTC. Its protein product is CASSPSQLGAGEQYF.

This chain connects TRBV19 to TRBJ2-7; possible D gene TRBD1, 6 bases. The CDR3 loop spans 14 amino acids. Trimming took 5 bases from V and 5 from J, leaving 16 bases between them. The germline V gene has CDR1 LNHDA and CDR2 SQIVND (reference sequence). The CDR3: CASSGSGHFHEQYF. The CDR3 DNA reads as TGTGCCAGTAGTGGGTCGGGACACTTCCACGAGCAGTACTTC. Variable domain in full (rest from reference TRBV19 and TRBJ2-7): DGGITQSPKYLFRKEGQNVTLSCEQNLNHDAMYWYRQDPGQGLRLIYYSQIVNDFQKGDIAEGYSVSREKKESFPLTVTSAQKNPTAFYLCASSGSGHFHEQYFGPGTRLTVT.

The V gene is TRBV7-9, the J gene TRBJ1-2; D is uncertain. Trimming left V 0 bases short and J 0 bases short, with 8 bases between. Germline loops: CDR1 SEHNR, CDR2 FQNEAQ (reference sequence). This CDR3 spans 15 amino acids. CDR3 sequence reads: CASSLATVSNYGYTF. The CDR3 DNA reads as TGTGCCAGCAGCTTAGCAACAGTTTCTAACTATGGCTACACCTTC.

The genes are TRBV5-5 and TRBJ2-7, with a weak D call TRBD1 (5 bases). This CDR3 region has 14 residues. Trimming stripped 2 bases from V and 4 bases from J, with 13 bases between. From germline, CDR1 is SGHKS and CDR2 YYEKEE (reference sequence). CDR3 nucleotides: TGTGCCAGCAGCTTTGACAGATACTTGTACGAGCAGTACTTC. This translates into CASSFDRYLYEQYF.